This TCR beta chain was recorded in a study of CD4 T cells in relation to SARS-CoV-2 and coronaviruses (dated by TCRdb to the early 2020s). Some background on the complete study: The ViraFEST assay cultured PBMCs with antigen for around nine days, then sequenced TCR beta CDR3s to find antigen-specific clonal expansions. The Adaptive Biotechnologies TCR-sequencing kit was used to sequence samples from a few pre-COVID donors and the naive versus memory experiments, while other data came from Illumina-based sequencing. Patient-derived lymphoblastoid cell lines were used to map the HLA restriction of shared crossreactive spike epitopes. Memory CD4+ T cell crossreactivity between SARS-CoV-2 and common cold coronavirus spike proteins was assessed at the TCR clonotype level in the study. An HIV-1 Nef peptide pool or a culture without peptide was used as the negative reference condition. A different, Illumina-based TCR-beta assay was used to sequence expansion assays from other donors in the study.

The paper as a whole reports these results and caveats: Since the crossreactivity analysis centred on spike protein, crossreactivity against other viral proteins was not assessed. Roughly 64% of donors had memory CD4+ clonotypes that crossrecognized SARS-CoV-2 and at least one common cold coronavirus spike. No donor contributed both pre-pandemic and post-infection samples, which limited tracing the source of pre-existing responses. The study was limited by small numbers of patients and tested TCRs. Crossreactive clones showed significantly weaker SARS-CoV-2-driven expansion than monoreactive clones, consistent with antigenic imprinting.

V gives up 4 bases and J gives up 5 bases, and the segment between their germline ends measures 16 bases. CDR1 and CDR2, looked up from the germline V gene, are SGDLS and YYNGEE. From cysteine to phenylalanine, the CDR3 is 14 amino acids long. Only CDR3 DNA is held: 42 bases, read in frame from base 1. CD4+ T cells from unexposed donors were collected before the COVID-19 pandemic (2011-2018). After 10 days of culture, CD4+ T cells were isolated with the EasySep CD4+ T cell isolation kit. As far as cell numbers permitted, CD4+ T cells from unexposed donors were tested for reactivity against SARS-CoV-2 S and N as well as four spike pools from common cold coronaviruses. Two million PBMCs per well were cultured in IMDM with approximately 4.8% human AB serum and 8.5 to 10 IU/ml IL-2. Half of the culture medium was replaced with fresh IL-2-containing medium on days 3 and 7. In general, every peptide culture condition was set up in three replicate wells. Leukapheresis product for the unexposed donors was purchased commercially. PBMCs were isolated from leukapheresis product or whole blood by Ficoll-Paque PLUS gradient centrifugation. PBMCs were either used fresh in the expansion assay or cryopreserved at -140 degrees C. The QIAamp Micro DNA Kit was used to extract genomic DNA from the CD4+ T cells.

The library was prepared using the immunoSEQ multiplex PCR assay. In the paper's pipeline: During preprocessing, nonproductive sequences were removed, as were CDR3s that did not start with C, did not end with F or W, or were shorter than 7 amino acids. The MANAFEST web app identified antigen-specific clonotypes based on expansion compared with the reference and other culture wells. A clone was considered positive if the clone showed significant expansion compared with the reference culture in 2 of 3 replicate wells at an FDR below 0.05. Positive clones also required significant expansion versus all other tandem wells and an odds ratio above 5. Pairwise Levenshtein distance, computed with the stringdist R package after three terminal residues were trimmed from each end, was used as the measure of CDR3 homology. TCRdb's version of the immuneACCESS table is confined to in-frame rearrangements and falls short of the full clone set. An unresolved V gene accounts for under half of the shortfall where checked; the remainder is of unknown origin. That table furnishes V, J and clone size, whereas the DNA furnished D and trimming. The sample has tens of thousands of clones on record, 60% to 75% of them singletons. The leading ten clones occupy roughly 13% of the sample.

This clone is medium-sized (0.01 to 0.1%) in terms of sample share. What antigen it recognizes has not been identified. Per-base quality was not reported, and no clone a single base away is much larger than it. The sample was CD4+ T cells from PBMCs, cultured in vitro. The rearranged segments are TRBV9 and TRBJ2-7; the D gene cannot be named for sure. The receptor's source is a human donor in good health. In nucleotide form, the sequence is TGTGCCAGCAGCCTCTCCCCAGCGTCCCACGAGCAGTACTTC. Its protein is CASSLSPASHEQYF.